The 5 T cell receptor beta chains below all came from one sample that was sequenced in a study of sequential checkpoint blockade in melanoma. Treatment in this sample: randomized to nivolumab then ipilimumab (arm A) or the reverse (arm B). Data came from immunoSEQ multiplex PCR; TCRdb stores just in-frame clones and leaves some out. The table includes about 37,000 clones, roughly 32% detected once. The source material was tumor tissue (inferred from file names), sampled from a patient given nivolumab and ipilimumab in sequence. Every receptor here comes from a human donor with melanoma.

This chain connects TRBV18 to TRBJ2-2; D remains ambiguous. The CDR3 totals 12 residues. Germline CDR1 is KGHSH and CDR2 is LQKENI. V was cut by 1 base and J by 10 bases, with 7 bases left in between. The CDR3 nucleotides read TGTGCCAGCTCACCACTTAGGGAGGAGCTGTTTTTT. Its protein product is CASSPLREELFF.

This clone was seen a few times. V usage is TRBV6-8 and J usage is TRBJ1-2; TRBD1 might be the D (6 bases). The germline gives CDR1 MNHGY, CDR2 SAAAGT. The CDR3 length is 14 residues. Trimming took off 6 bases at V and 1 base at J, with 12 bases between the two ends. The CDR3 here is CASRLQGGNYGYTF. CDR3 DNA sequence: TGTGCCAGCAGGCTACAGGGAGGTAACTATGGCTACACCTTC.

This chain joins TRBV14 and TRBJ1-2, with D maybe TRBD1 (5 bases). Trimming took off 2 bases at V and 4 bases at J, with 14 bases between the two ends. Germline-derived CDR1 and CDR2 are SGHDN and FVKESK. The CDR3 covers 15 residues. The DNA for the CDR3 is TGTGCCAGCAGCCAAATATCCGACAGACTCTATGGCTACACCTTC. This sequence encodes CASSQISDRLYGYTF.

As regards this clone: At one end the junction does not follow the germline gene, possibly because of a read error. The chain couples TRBV7-7 to TRBJ2-7, with 7 nucleotides matching TRBD1. Germline V gene lookup returns CDR1 SSHAT and CDR2 FNYEAQ (reference sequence). This CDR3 is built from 16 residues. The CDR3 loop reads CARSLAGLGQTYEQYF. DNA of the CDR3: TGTGCCAGAAGCTTGGCCGGATTGGGACAGACCTACGAGCAGTACTTC.

The chain uses TRBV11-3 and TRBJ2-2; possible D gene TRBD2, 5 bases. There are 16 residues in the CDR3. The germline gives CDR1 SGHNT, CDR2 YENEEA. The V end lost 4 bases, the J end lost 1 base, and 13 bases lay between the germline ends. The CDR3 region is CASSSVGSENTGELFF. CDR3 DNA: TGTGCCAGCAGCTCGGTGGGTAGCGAGAACACCGGGGAGCTGTTTTTT.